This is a list of T cell receptor beta chains from one sample in a study of blood T cells in healthy people across ages. Each CDR3 protein gets one entry after TCRdb re-called the 5' RACE reads with MiXCR. The table includes roughly 680,000 distinct CDR3 sequences, about 52% detected once. Sequenced material: blood. The receptors stem from a woman aged 55-69 years in good health. The CDR3 runs from the conserved cysteine through the conserved F or W. The order of the fields is J gene, V gene, clone size, CDR3 protein. Only part of the rows carry a size: once, few, many, or a class if the clone is expanded.

j_call: TRBJ2-7; v_call: TRBV5-1; clone_size: few; cdr3_aa: CASSYLPRDGREQYF
j_call: TRBJ2-4; v_call: TRBV29-1; clone_size: NA; cdr3_aa: CSVEDITGEDIQYF
j_call: TRBJ1-5; v_call: TRBV5-1; clone_size: few; cdr3_aa: CASSSQGDVGQPQHF
j_call: TRBJ2-1; v_call: TRBV7-2; clone_size: NA; cdr3_aa: CASSPRVLSGYNEQFF
j_call: TRBJ2-1; v_call: TRBV9; clone_size: NA; cdr3_aa: CASSVVGLNEQFF
j_call: TRBJ2-7; v_call: TRBV4-3; clone_size: few; cdr3_aa: CASSQDVRGFYEQYF
j_call: TRBJ2-5; v_call: TRBV20-1; clone_size: NA; cdr3_aa: CSARPQGFEEQYF
j_call: NA; v_call: TRBV7-3; clone_size: NA; cdr3_aa: CASSSAEAGAYNEQYF
j_call: TRBJ2-1; v_call: TRBV5-1; clone_size: NA; cdr3_aa: CASSNSGSSSYNEQFF
j_call: TRBJ2-1; v_call: TRBV10-3; clone_size: few; cdr3_aa: CAISDPLAGDGNEQFF
j_call: NA; v_call: TRBV29-1; clone_size: NA; cdr3_aa: CSVAVGRAVEQYF
j_call: TRBJ2-3; v_call: TRBV29-1; clone_size: NA; cdr3_aa: CSVAGQRTLTDTQYF
j_call: TRBJ1-1; v_call: TRBV4-2; clone_size: NA; cdr3_aa: CASSQERGEAFF
j_call: TRBJ1-1; v_call: TRBV4-3; clone_size: NA; cdr3_aa: CASSQVTGCEAFF
j_call: TRBJ2-7; v_call: TRBV12-3/TRBV12-4; clone_size: NA; cdr3_aa: CASSLGGQGSSYEQYF
j_call: TRBJ2-1; v_call: TRBV2; clone_size: few; cdr3_aa: CASISRTSVQFF
j_call: TRBJ1-1; v_call: TRBV4-3; clone_size: NA; cdr3_aa: CASGQEGSGATEAFF
j_call: TRBJ1-1; v_call: TRBV20-1; clone_size: NA; cdr3_aa: CSAETGQNTEAFF
j_call: TRBJ1-2; v_call: TRBV6-1; clone_size: NA; cdr3_aa: CASSVRTGDYGYTF
j_call: TRBJ1-5; v_call: TRBV20-1; clone_size: NA; cdr3_aa: CSARGGVSNQPQHF
j_call: TRBJ2-4; v_call: TRBV28; clone_size: NA; cdr3_aa: CASGSDGLAKNIQYF
j_call: TRBJ2-5; v_call: TRBV5-1; clone_size: NA; cdr3_aa: CASSLWTGPQETQYF
j_call: TRBJ2-3; v_call: TRBV25-1; clone_size: NA; cdr3_aa: CASREDAVPYAQYF
j_call: TRBJ2-5; v_call: TRBV11-2; clone_size: few; cdr3_aa: CASSATSSQETQYF
j_call: TRBJ1-5; v_call: TRBV20-1; clone_size: NA; cdr3_aa: CSVLTRGLGNQPQHF
j_call: TRBJ1-1; v_call: TRBV20-1; clone_size: NA; cdr3_aa: CSARDAGDLNTEAFF
j_call: TRBJ2-2; v_call: TRBV6-5; clone_size: NA; cdr3_aa: CASSQRLAGGPGELFF
j_call: NA; v_call: TRBV7-2; clone_size: NA; cdr3_aa: CASSGGGQGSHEQYF
j_call: TRBJ2-5; v_call: TRBV12-3/TRBV12-4; clone_size: few; cdr3_aa: CASSPTPIRETQYF
j_call: NA; v_call: TRBV11-2; clone_size: NA; cdr3_aa: CASSSEGETQYF
j_call: TRBJ2-5; v_call: TRBV5-1; clone_size: NA; cdr3_aa: CASSPGYTETQYF
j_call: TRBJ2-2; v_call: TRBV28; clone_size: NA; cdr3_aa: CASSETPDRTWVAGELFF
j_call: TRBJ2-7; v_call: TRBV28; clone_size: few; cdr3_aa: CASSVGGLAGKVGYEQYF
j_call: TRBJ2-1; v_call: TRBV6-6; clone_size: NA; cdr3_aa: CASSQAGESEQFF
j_call: TRBJ2-1; v_call: TRBV28; clone_size: once; cdr3_aa: CASRDNYEQFF
j_call: TRBJ1-5; v_call: TRBV3-1; clone_size: NA; cdr3_aa: CASSQGTGDQPQHF
j_call: TRBJ1-2; v_call: TRBV27; clone_size: few; cdr3_aa: CASSLQGPNYGYTF
j_call: TRBJ2-6; v_call: TRBV7-2; clone_size: NA; cdr3_aa: CASSRSAGANVLTF
j_call: TRBJ2-2; v_call: TRBV10-3; clone_size: NA; cdr3_aa: CAISETSGSTGEPFF
j_call: TRBJ2-7; v_call: TRBV29-1; clone_size: few; cdr3_aa: CSVRLAGGYEQYF
j_call: TRBJ1-2; v_call: TRBV27; clone_size: NA; cdr3_aa: CASSLVPGGLYGYTF
j_call: TRBJ1-5; v_call: TRBV28; clone_size: NA; cdr3_aa: CASTPSGTGDQPQHF
j_call: TRBJ2-4; v_call: TRBV7-3; clone_size: few; cdr3_aa: CASSPGLVLAKNIQYF
j_call: NA; v_call: TRBV3-1; clone_size: NA; cdr3_aa: CASSPHGAGGETQYF
j_call: TRBJ2-1; v_call: TRBV29-1; clone_size: NA; cdr3_aa: CSVDRLAGRNEQFF
j_call: TRBJ2-7; v_call: TRBV7-2; clone_size: few; cdr3_aa: CASSSLLAGTQYF
j_call: TRBJ2-1; v_call: TRBV20-1; clone_size: NA; cdr3_aa: CSARDLRGYNEQFF
j_call: TRBJ2-3; v_call: TRBV20-1; clone_size: few; cdr3_aa: CSARSTSGTHSTDTQYF
j_call: TRBJ2-3; v_call: TRBV12-3/TRBV12-4; clone_size: NA; cdr3_aa: CASSQDREPDTQYF
j_call: TRBJ1-2; v_call: TRBV27; clone_size: few; cdr3_aa: CASSSPGQGLAGYTF
j_call: TRBJ1-1; v_call: TRBV7-9; clone_size: NA; cdr3_aa: CASSLDPEAFF
j_call: TRBJ2-5; v_call: TRBV27; clone_size: NA; cdr3_aa: CASSLSFTGGKQYF
j_call: TRBJ2-4; v_call: TRBV5-1; clone_size: NA; cdr3_aa: CASSLEGSGNIQYF